This T cell receptor beta chain was sequenced for a study of T cells in narcolepsy. Repertoires were generated with immunoSEQ multiplex PCR, while TCRdb's copy carries only in-frame clones and drops some. Of around 20,000 clones listed, under 85% are singletons. This CDR3 spans 14 amino acids. Per germline, CDR1 PRHDT and CDR2 FYEKMQ (reference sequence). V gave up 3 bases and J gave up 2 bases, with 10 bases separating them. Sequencing used memory (CD45RA-) CD4+ T cells from blood. This TCR was sampled from a human donor in good health. This chain uses TRBV13 with TRBJ1-2; D call uncertain. The chain's CDR3 is CASSLFQGNYGYTF. CDR3 in DNA: TGTGCCAGCAGCTTGTTTCAAGGGAACTATGGCTACACCTTC.